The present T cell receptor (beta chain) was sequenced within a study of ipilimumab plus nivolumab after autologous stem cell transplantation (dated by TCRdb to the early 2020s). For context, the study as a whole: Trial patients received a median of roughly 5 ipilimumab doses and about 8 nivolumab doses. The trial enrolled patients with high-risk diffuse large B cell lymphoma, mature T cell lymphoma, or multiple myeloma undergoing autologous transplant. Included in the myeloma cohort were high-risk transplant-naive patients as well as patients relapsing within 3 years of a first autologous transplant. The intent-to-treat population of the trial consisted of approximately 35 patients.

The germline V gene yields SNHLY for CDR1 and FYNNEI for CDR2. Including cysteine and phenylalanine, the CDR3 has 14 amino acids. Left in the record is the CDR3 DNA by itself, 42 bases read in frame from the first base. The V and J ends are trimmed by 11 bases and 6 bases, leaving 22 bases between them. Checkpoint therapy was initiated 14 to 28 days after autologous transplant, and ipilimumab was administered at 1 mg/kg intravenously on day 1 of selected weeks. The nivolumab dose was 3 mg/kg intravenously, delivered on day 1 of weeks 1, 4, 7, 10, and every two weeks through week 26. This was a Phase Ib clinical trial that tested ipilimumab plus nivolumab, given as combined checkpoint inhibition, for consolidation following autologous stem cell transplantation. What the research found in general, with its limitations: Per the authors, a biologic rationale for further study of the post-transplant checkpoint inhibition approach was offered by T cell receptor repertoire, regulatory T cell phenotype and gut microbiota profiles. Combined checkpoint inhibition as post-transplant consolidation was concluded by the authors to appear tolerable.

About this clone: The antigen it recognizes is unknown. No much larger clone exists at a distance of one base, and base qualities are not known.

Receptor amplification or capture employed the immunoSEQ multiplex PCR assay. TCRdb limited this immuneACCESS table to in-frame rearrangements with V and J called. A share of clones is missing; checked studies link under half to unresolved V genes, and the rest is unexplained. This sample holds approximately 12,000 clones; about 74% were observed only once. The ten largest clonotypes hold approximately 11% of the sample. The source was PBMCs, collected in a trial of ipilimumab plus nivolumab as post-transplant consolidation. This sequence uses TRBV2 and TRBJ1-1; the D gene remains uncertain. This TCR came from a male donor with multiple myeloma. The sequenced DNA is TGTGCCGGATCTCCGAGGACCCGGAGGGCTGAAGCTTTCTTT. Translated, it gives CAGSPRTRRAEAFF. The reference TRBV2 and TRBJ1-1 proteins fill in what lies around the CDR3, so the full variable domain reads EPEVTQTPSHQVTQMGQEVILRCVPISNHLYFYWYRQILGQKVEFLVSFYNNEISEKSEIFDDQFSVERPDGSNFTLKIRSTKLEDSAMYFCAGSPRTRRAEAFFGQGTRLTVV.